The 28 T cell receptor beta chains below all came from one sample that was sequenced in a study of blood T cell repertoires in COVID-19. Profiled with immunoSEQ multiplex PCR; TCRdb holds only in-frame clones, not every one. The sample has a few hundred thousand clones, around nine tenths seen once; the top ten hold roughly 6.2%. Sequenced sample: peripheral blood. The receptor set was obtained from a man between 60 and 75 years old who had recovered from COVID-19.

This chain links TRBV5-4 with TRBJ2-1; D unresolved. Per germline, CDR1 SGHNT and CDR2 YYREEE (reference sequence). V was pared by 6 bases and J by 0 bases, with 16 bases between. The CDR3 runs 16 residues. CDR3 loop: CASTPRGSSSYNEQFF. The CDR3 nucleotides are TGTGCCAGCACCCCACGCGGTTCTAGCTCCTACAATGAGCAGTTCTTC.

The chain carries TRBV4-1 and TRBJ2-7; TRBD1 aligns across 8 bases. V lost 0 bases, J lost 5 bases, and 3 bases stayed unmatched. Germline V CDR1 and CDR2: MGHRA, YSYEKL. The CDR3 runs to 14 residues. The CDR3 protein is CASSQDRGRNEQYF. DNA of the CDR3: TGCGCCAGCAGCCAAGACAGGGGGCGTAACGAGCAGTACTTC.

This chain connects TRBV12-5 to TRBJ2-3, with D maybe TRBD2 (5 bases). V dropped 10 bases and J dropped 3 bases, with 14 bases sitting between them. The CDR3 runs 13 residues. CDR1 and CDR2 from the germline V gene are LGHNT and FRNRAP. The CDR3 coding sequence is TGTGCTACCGCCGAGCGGAGTACAGATACGCAGTATTTT. Its translation: CATAERSTDTQYF.

The chain combines TRBV5-8 with TRBJ2-7; TRBD1 aligns across 7 bases. CDR1 is SGHTS, CDR2 YDEGEE, per germline. V shed 3 bases, J shed 7 bases, and the junction held 16 bases outside the gene matches. The CDR3 has 16 residues. CDR3 residues: CASSSSPGQRAREQYF. In DNA form, the CDR3 reads TGTGCCAGCAGCTCCTCACCGGGACAGAGGGCGAGAGAGCAGTACTTC.

This clone was detected only a few times. The chain has TRBV4-1 and TRBJ2-7; 9 nucleotides line up with TRBD2. From germline, CDR1 is MGHRA and CDR2 YSYEKL. Unmatched junction bases numbered 5, after V lost 4 bases and J lost 4 bases. There are 14 residues in the CDR3. CDR3 nucleotide sequence: TGCGCCAGCAGCCTTCAGCGGGAGGAGTACGAGCAGTACTTC. This translates into CASSLQREEYEQYF.

V gene TRBV7-3 combines with J gene TRBJ1-2, with D perhaps matching TRBD1 (6 bases). This CDR3 contains 14 residues. Germline CDR1 is SGHTA and CDR2 is FQGTGA. V was shortened by 1 base and J by 8 bases, with 14 bases between the two germline ends. CDR3 loop: CASSLKSGGRGYTF. CDR3 nucleotide sequence: TGTGCCAGCAGCTTAAAATCGGGGGGCCGAGGCTACACCTTC.

The chain uses TRBV18 and TRBJ1-1, with 7 bases matching TRBD1. Looked up from germline, CDR1 is KGHSH and CDR2 is LQKENI. The ends lost 3 bases at V and 5 bases at J; junction bases unmatched: 9. There are 15 residues in the CDR3. In DNA, the CDR3 is TGTGCCAGCTCACCCCCCTCGACAGGGTCAACTGAAGCTTTCTTT. It encodes CASSPPSTGSTEAFF.

The V gene is TRBV7-3, the J gene TRBJ2-1; D remains ambiguous. Germline V CDR1 and CDR2: SGHTA, FQGTGA. V lost 2 bases, J lost 7 bases, and 18 bases lay in between. The CDR3 runs 16 residues. CDR3 region: CASSLEAASRYNEQFF. The DNA for the CDR3 is TGTGCCAGCAGCTTAGAGGCTGCCAGTCGGTATAATGAGCAGTTCTTC. Combining the CDR3 with reference TRBV7-3 and TRBJ2-1 gives the whole variable domain GAGVSQTPSNKVTEKGKYVELRCDPISGHTALYWYRQSLGQGPEFLIYFQGTGAADDSGLPNDRFFAVRPEGSVSTLKIQRTERGDSAVYLCASSLEAASRYNEQFFGPGTRLTVL.

V is TRBV10-1 and J is TRBJ2-7, with D maybe TRBD1 (6 bases). CDR1 and CDR2 from the germline V gene are WNHNN and SYGVQD (reference sequence). V lost 5 bases and J 0 bases, leaving 8 bases between the germline ends. There are 13 residues in the CDR3. In DNA, the CDR3 is TGCGCCAGCAGTTTGGACAGCTCCTACGAGCAGTACTTC. This encodes CASSLDSSYEQYF.

The genes are TRBV10-1 and TRBJ2-2; tentatively, D is TRBD1 (5 bases). The germline V gene has CDR1 WNHNN and CDR2 SYGVQD (reference sequence). Between the trimmed V and J ends, which lost 4 bases and 7 bases, there was a span of 19 bases. This CDR3 is 16 amino acids long. The CDR3 spells CASSVLGHPSDGELFF. The CDR3 DNA is TGCGCCAGCAGTGTATTGGGGCACCCCTCCGACGGGGAGCTGTTTTTT.

The chain uses TRBV7-6 and TRBJ2-1; 14 bases are shared with TRBD2. The germline V gene has CDR1 SGHVS and CDR2 FNYEAQ. CDR3 size: 15 residues. The ends lost 5 bases at V and 7 bases at J; junction bases unmatched: 4. The CDR3, as DNA: TGTGCCAGCAGCCGACTAGCGGGAGGGCTGAATGAGCAGTTCTTC. It is translated as CASSRLAGGLNEQFF.

The chain recombines TRBV6-4 with TRBJ2-1, with D tentatively TRBD1 (5 bases). Trimming removed 3 bases from V and 9 bases from J, with 12 bases in between. The CDR3 has 13 amino acids. Per the germline V gene, CDR1 is MRHNA and CDR2 is SNTAGT. The CDR3 DNA reads as TGTGCCAGCAGTGAGCAGGGCAAGGGTGAGCAGTTCTTC. Amino acid sequence: CASSEQGKGEQFF.

This chain uses TRBV6-6 with TRBJ1-5, with D hard to call. The germline V gene has CDR1 MNHNY and CDR2 SVGAGI (reference sequence). V was pared by 0 bases and J by 5 bases, with 11 bases between. The CDR3 spans 15 residues. The CDR3 region is CASSYSSGSDQPQHF. CDR3 bases: TGTGCCAGCAGTTACTCATCGGGTAGTGATCAGCCCCAGCATTTT.

This clone has only a few counts. The rearrangement joins TRBV10-1 to TRBJ2-2, with a tentative D call TRBD1 (6 bases). V was pared by 11 bases and J by 4 bases, with 11 bases between. Germline V CDR1 and CDR2: WNHNN, SYGVQD (reference sequence). The CDR3 is 12 amino acids. This CDR3 is CAAQDSTGELFF. The CDR3 coding sequence is TGCGCCGCCCAGGACAGCACCGGGGAGCTGTTTTTT.

A single count supports this clone. The chain is built from TRBV6-4 and TRBJ2-2; 8 bases map to TRBD1. V was clipped by 6 bases and J by 5 bases; unmatched bases: 8. The length of the CDR3 is 15 residues. Germline CDR1 and CDR2: MRHNA and SNTAGT. The DNA of the CDR3 is TGTGCCAGCAGACCCAGGGGGCGTGGGACCGGGGAGCTGTTTTTT. The encoded protein is CASRPRGRGTGELFF.

This chain joins TRBV7-9 and TRBJ1-1; 10 nucleotides align to TRBD1. CDR1 is SEHNR, CDR2 FQNEAQ, per germline (reference sequence). V was clipped by 3 bases and J by 10 bases; unmatched bases: 8. The CDR3 extends over 14 amino acids. The CDR3 loop reads CASSFGTGVRGAFF. CDR3 sequence (DNA): TGTGCCAGCAGCTTCGGGACAGGGGTCCGTGGAGCTTTCTTT.

V is TRBV7-2 and J is TRBJ1-3; no definite D call. Looked up from germline, CDR1 is SGHTA and CDR2 is FQGNSA. V lost 3 bases to trimming and J lost 7 bases, with 10 bases between them. The CDR3 contains 13 residues. The CDR3 coding sequence is TGTGCCAGCAGCTTCGGCAGGCCGAACACCATATATTTT. Residues: CASSFGRPNTIYF.

The chain carries TRBV9 and TRBJ2-1, with 8 nucleotides matching TRBD2. The V and J ends lost 3 bases and 10 bases, in that order; junction bases with no gene match: 21. Germline V gene data show CDR1 as SGDLS and CDR2 as YYNGEE. This CDR3 is 18 amino acids long. CDR3: CASSASRGLVFPGGEQFF. The DNA for the CDR3 is TGTGCCAGCAGCGCAAGTCGGGGACTAGTCTTCCCCGGTGGGGAGCAGTTCTTC.

This rearrangement joins TRBV6-5 to TRBJ1-6; the D gene is possibly TRBD1 (6 bases). This CDR3 is built from 16 residues. V lost 6 bases, J lost 7 bases, and 19 bases lay in between. Germline V gives CDR1 MNHEY, CDR2 SVGAGI. The CDR3 nucleotides are TGTGCCAGCAGCTACGGGTTGGGACAAGGAAATTCACCCCTCCACTTT. Translation gives CASSYGLGQGNSPLHF.

V usage is TRBV5-4 and J usage is TRBJ1-6; 11 bases map to TRBD1. This CDR3 is 14 amino acids long. Trimming at V came to 4 bases and at J to 9 bases, leaving 3 bases not matched to a gene. Looked up from germline, CDR1 is SGHNT and CDR2 is YYREEE (reference sequence). CDR3 sequence reads: CASSPDRGRSPLHF. The CDR3 bases are TGTGCCAGCAGCCCGGACAGGGGGCGTTCACCCCTCCACTTT.

The CDR3 here is CASSILANSYEQYF. CDR3 DNA sequence: TGTGCCAGTAGTATACTAGCAAACTCCTACGAGCAGTACTTC. The rearrangement links TRBV19 to TRBJ2-7; maybe TRBD2 (5 bases). CDR3 size: 14 residues. Germline-derived CDR1 and CDR2 are LNHDA and SQIVND (reference sequence). Deletions cut 2 bases from V and 0 bases from J, with 8 bases between.

V usage is TRBV19 and J usage is TRBJ2-3; D might be TRBD2 (5 bases). The CDR3 length is 14 residues. Germline lookup yields CDR1 LNHDA and CDR2 SQIVND (reference sequence). V was trimmed by 7 bases and J by 2 bases, leaving 13 bases between them. CDR3 DNA sequence: TGTGCCAGTACTGATCGGGGAGCCACAGATACGCAGTATTTT. This gives the protein CASTDRGATDTQYF.

This clone was picked up one time. The chain employs TRBV5-1 and TRBJ2-5; TRBD2 matches at 8 bases. This CDR3 has 14 amino acids. The germline gives CDR1 SGHRS, CDR2 YFSETQ. The trim removed 4 bases at V and 0 bases at J, leaving 2 bases unmatched. This chain's CDR3 is CASSRSGDQETQYF. The CDR3 coding sequence is TGCGCCAGCAGCCGTAGCGGGGACCAAGAGACCCAGTACTTC. Drawing the rest from reference TRBV5-1 and TRBJ2-5, the complete variable domain is KAGVTQTPRYLIKTRGQQVTLSCSPISGHRSVSWYQQTPGQGLQFLFEYFSETQRNKGNFPGRFSGRQFSNSRSEMNVSTLELGDSALYLCASSRSGDQETQYFGPGTRLLVL.

The chain combines TRBV19 with TRBJ1-5; 7 bases map to TRBD1. The ends lost 6 bases at V and 5 bases at J; junction bases unmatched: 10. Per the germline V gene, CDR1 is LNHDA and CDR2 is SQIVND (reference sequence). This CDR3 has 15 amino acids. The CDR3 spells CASRTGDKSYQPQHF. CDR3 DNA sequence: TGTGCCAGTAGAACAGGGGACAAGTCGTATCAGCCCCAGCATTTT.

The rearrangement uses TRBV19 and TRBJ1-2; D possibly corresponds to TRBD1 (5 bases). V was shortened by 3 bases and J by 4 bases, with 12 bases between the two germline ends. This CDR3 has 14 amino acids. Germline CDR1 and CDR2: LNHDA and SQIVND (reference sequence). The CDR3 coding sequence is TGTGCCAGTAGTATTGCACAGGACATCTATGGCTACACCTTC. It translates to CASSIAQDIYGYTF. Filled out from reference TRBV19 and TRBJ1-2, the complete variable domain reads DGGITQSPKYLFRKEGQNVTLSCEQNLNHDAMYWYRQDPGQGLRLIYYSQIVNDFQKGDIAEGYSVSREKKESFPLTVTSAQKNPTAFYLCASSIAQDIYGYTFGSGTRLTVV.

This chain joins TRBV3-1 (or the pseudogene TRBV3-2) and TRBJ1-2; maybe TRBD1 (6 bases). The CDR3 covers 14 residues. Between the trimmed V and J ends, which lost 1 base and 8 bases, there was a span of 14 bases. Germline V gene sequence: CDR1 LGHDT, CDR2 YNNKEL (reference sequence). The CDR3 DNA sequence: TGTGCCAGCAGCCAAGGGGTACAGGGCGGAGGCTACACCTTC. It translates to CASSQGVQGGGYTF.

The chain couples TRBV5-1 to TRBJ1-1; TRBD1 matches at 7 bases. V gave up 1 base and J gave up 1 base; unmatched junction bases: 7. CDR1 and CDR2 from the germline V gene are SGHRS and YFSETQ. The CDR3 totals 16 residues. The CDR3 nucleotides are TGCGCCAGCAGCTTGTATACAGGGGCGGGGAACACTGAAGCTTTCTTT. Residues: CASSLYTGAGNTEAFF. The variable domain in full, completed from reference TRBV5-1 and TRBJ1-1, reads KAGVTQTPRYLIKTRGQQVTLSCSPISGHRSVSWYQQTPGQGLQFLFEYFSETQRNKGNFPGRFSGRQFSNSRSEMNVSTLELGDSALYLCASSLYTGAGNTEAFFGQGTRLTVV.

The chain employs TRBV9 and TRBJ1-3; unclear D gene. V lost 4 bases, J lost 0 bases, and 17 bases lay in between. This CDR3 contains 17 residues. In germline, CDR1 is SGDLS, CDR2 YYNGEE. The CDR3 spells CASSPYPLAGSGNTIYF. In DNA, the CDR3 is TGTGCCAGCAGCCCTTATCCCTTAGCTGGCTCTGGAAACACCATATATTTT.